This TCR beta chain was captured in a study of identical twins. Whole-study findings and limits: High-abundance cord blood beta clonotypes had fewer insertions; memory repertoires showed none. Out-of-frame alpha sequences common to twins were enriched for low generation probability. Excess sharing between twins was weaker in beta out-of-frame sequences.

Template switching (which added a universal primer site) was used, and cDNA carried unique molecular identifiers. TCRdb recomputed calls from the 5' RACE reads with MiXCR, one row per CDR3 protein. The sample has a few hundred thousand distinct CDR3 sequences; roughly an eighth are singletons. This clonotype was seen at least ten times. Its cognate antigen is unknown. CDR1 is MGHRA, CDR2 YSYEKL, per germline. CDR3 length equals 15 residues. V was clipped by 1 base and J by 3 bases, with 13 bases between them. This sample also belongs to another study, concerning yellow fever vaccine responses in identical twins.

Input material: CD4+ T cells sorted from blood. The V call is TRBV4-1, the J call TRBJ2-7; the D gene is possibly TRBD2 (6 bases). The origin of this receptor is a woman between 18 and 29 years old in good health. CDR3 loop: CASSQVDSGNYEQYF. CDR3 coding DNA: TGCGCCAGCAGCCAAGTGGATAGCGGAAACTACGAGCAGTACTTC.